The 13 T cell receptor beta chains presented below share a single source sample, sequenced in a study of a mutant IDH1 vaccine in newly diagnosed glioma. Time point described: week 11, during vaccination. A 20-mer mutant IDH1 peptide at 300 ug was injected subcutaneously with topical imiquimod. Only in-frame clones appear in the TCRdb table, and some are missing; sequencing was by immunoSEQ multiplex PCR. The table has around 33,000 clones, around 90% seen once. These receptors have no known antigen. The sample was PBMCs, taken from a glioma patient whose treatment included an IDH1 peptide vaccine. Every receptor here comes from a man younger than 35 with glioma.

In this sample, this clone turned up once. V is TRBV18 and J is TRBJ1-1, with D perhaps matching TRBD1 (6 bases). Per germline, CDR1 KGHSH and CDR2 LQKENI. V lost 5 bases to trimming and J lost 1 base, with 11 bases between them. The CDR3 extends over 14 amino acids. The CDR3 coding sequence is TGTGCCAGCTCAAGTTGGACAGCGAACACTGAAGCTTTCTTT. Translation: CASSSWTANTEAFF.

The rearrangement uses TRBV10-3 and TRBJ1-6; unclear D gene. From germline, CDR1 is ENHRY and CDR2 SYGVKD. The germline V and J ends were trimmed by 2 bases and 0 bases, with 8 bases remaining between them. The CDR3 has 16 amino acids. The CDR3 sequence: CAISEGPGSYNSPLHF. The CDR3 DNA is TGTGCCATCAGTGAGGGGCCCGGCTCCTATAATTCACCCCTCCACTTT.

J is TRBJ2-1 and V is TRBV7-6, with 13 bases fitting TRBD2. CDR1 is SGHVS and CDR2 is FNYEAQ in the germline V gene. The junction had 2 bases not matched to a gene; V was cut back by 2 bases and J by 4 bases. The CDR3 contains 16 residues. The CDR3 DNA follows: TGTGCCAGCAGCTTATGGACTAGCGGGAGTTACAATGAGCAGTTCTTC. Its translation: CASSLWTSGSYNEQFF.

The chain couples TRBV4-3 to TRBJ2-2, with D perhaps TRBD2 (5 bases). The CDR3 is made up of 15 amino acids. Germline V gene lookup returns CDR1 LGHNA and CDR2 YSLEER. Between the trimmed V and J ends, which lost 0 bases and 7 bases, there was a span of 12 bases. The CDR3 here is CASSQERARHGELFF. The CDR3 DNA follows: TGCGCCAGCAGCCAAGAGCGGGCACGGCACGGGGAGCTGTTTTTT.

The V gene is TRBV7-9, the J gene TRBJ2-5, with D possibly being TRBD2 (6 bases). Trimming shortened V by 2 bases and J by 5 bases, and 15 bases separated the two germline ends. In germline, CDR1 is SEHNR, CDR2 FQNEAQ (reference sequence). CDR3 size: 15 residues. This CDR3 reads CASSLRGGRRETQYF. CDR3 sequence (DNA): TGTGCCAGCAGCTTACGGGGTGGGAGGCGGGAGACCCAGTACTTC.

The chain is built from TRBV20-1 and TRBJ2-2; no clear D. The length of the CDR3 is 11 residues. Germline-derived CDR1 and CDR2 are DFQATT and SNEGSKA (reference sequence). Trimming cost V 3 bases and J 7 bases, with 6 bases left between them. DNA for the CDR3: TGCAGTGCTAGCGTAATCGGGGAGCTGTTTTTT. Protein: CSASVIGELFF.

This rearrangement joins TRBV7-9 to TRBJ1-1, with TRBD1 as a possible D gene (5 bases). This CDR3 contains 14 residues. V was trimmed by 2 bases and J by 2 bases, leaving 9 bases between them. The germline CDR1 and CDR2 sequences are SEHNR and FQNEAQ (reference sequence). Here the CDR3 DNA reads TGTGCCAGCAGCTTACCGGGGCCTAACACTGAAGCTTTCTTT. Translation: CASSLPGPNTEAFF.

This clone was counted a single time. This rearrangement joins TRBV10-3 to TRBJ1-3, with D unresolved. The germline V and J ends were trimmed by 1 base and 1 base, with 5 bases remaining between them. Germline-derived CDR1 and CDR2 are ENHRY and SYGVKD. CDR3 length: 14 residues. The CDR3 here is CAISELYSGNTIYF. The CDR3 DNA sequence: TGTGCCATCAGTGAGTTGTATTCTGGAAACACCATATATTTT.

This clone occurred once. This sequence joins TRBV6-1 and TRBJ2-7; D not certain. Germline V gene sequence: CDR1 MNHNS, CDR2 SASEGT. Trimming cost V 6 bases and J 6 bases, with 12 bases left between them. The CDR3 contains 12 residues. The CDR3 region is CASRGGPGEQYF. Here the CDR3 DNA reads TGTGCCAGCAGGGGCGGACCCGGCGAGCAGTACTTC.

The chain recombines TRBV19 with TRBJ2-1, with 10 bases matching TRBD2. The germline gives CDR1 LNHDA, CDR2 SQIVND (reference sequence). The CDR3 runs 15 residues. The J segment lost 7 bases and the V segment lost 6 bases, leaving 9 bases of the junction unmatched. The CDR3 region is CASRDQAGGANEQFF. The CDR3 nucleotides are TGTGCCAGTAGAGATCAAGCGGGAGGGGCGAATGAGCAGTTCTTC.

The chain employs TRBV19 and TRBJ2-1; no clear D gene. Germline CDR1 is LNHDA and CDR2 is SQIVND (reference sequence). V dropped 1 base and J dropped 8 bases, with 9 bases sitting between them. This CDR3 spans 13 amino acids. CDR3 nucleotides: TGTGCCAGTAGTATAGTGGAACGGCATGAGCAGTTCTTC. This sequence encodes CASSIVERHEQFF.

CDR3 bases: TGTGCCTGGAGTGTAGAGGTCTCTGGAAACACCATATATTTT. Its translation: CAWSVEVSGNTIYF. V usage is TRBV30 and J usage is TRBJ1-3; D is uncertain. The ends were cut back, 0 bases at V and 0 bases at J, with 6 bases in the middle. CDR1 and CDR2 (germline): GTSNPN, SVGIG (reference sequence). This CDR3 has 14 residues.

The CDR3 nucleotides read TGTGCCAGCTCGGTGGGGAGCAATCAGCCCCAGCATTTT. This codes for CASSVGSNQPQHF. The chain carries TRBV6-4 and TRBJ1-5, with D unclear. V was shortened by 8 bases and J by 1 base, with 9 bases between the two germline ends. The CDR3 is 13 amino acids. Per the germline V gene, CDR1 is MRHNA and CDR2 is SNTAGT.